This T cell receptor beta chain is from a study of PD-1 blockade in classical Hodgkin lymphoma. Repertoires were generated with immunoSEQ multiplex PCR, while TCRdb's copy carries only in-frame clones and drops some. The table lists tens of thousands of clones, about two thirds of them singletons. This CDR3 has 17 residues. Germline CDR1 SEHNR, CDR2 FQNEAQ (reference sequence). J was trimmed by 9 bases and V by 4 bases; bases with no gene match: 13. Regarding this clone: As yet, its antigen is unknown.

Each patient relapsed following autologous stem cell transplantation, and prior brentuximab vedotin exposure differed. Findings and caveats of the study: The authors have not defined what causes the repertoire differences, possibly disease activity or prior therapy. Newly diagnosed patients had diversity similar to the baseline diversity of complete responders. There was a significant rise in CD4+ TCR diversity by C4D1, with no such rise for CD8+.

This sequence joins TRBV7-9 and TRBJ2-7; TRBD2 agrees at 15 bases. This sequence originates from a human donor with classical Hodgkin lymphoma. This sample comprised peripheral blood mononuclear cells (PBMCs), obtained before the second cycle of nivolumab. The CDR3 protein is CASSYPTNGTSGRRQYF. The CDR3 DNA reads as TGTGCCAGCAGCTACCCCACCAACGGGACTAGCGGGAGGAGGCAGTACTTC.